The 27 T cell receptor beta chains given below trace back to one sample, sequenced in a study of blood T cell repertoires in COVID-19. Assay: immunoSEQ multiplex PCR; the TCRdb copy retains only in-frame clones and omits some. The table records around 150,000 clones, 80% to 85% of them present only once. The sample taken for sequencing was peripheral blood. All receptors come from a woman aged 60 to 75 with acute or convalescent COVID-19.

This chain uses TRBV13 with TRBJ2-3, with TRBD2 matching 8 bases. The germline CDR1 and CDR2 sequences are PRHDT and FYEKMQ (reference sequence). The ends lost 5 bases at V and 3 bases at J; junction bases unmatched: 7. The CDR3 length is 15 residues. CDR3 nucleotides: TGTGCCAGCAGCAACAGCGGGAGCGATACAGATACGCAGTATTTT. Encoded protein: CASSNSGSDTDTQYF.

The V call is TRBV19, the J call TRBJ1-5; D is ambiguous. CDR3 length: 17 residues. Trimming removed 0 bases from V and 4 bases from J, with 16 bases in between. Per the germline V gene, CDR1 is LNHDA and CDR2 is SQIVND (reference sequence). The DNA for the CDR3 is TGTGCCAGTAGTATAGATCTGTTGCGACACCTGAATCAGCCCCAGCATTTT. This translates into CASSIDLLRHLNQPQHF.

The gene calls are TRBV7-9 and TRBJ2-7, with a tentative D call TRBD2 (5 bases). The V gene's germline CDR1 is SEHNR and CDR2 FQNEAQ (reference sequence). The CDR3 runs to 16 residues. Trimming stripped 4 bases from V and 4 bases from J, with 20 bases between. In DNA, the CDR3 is TGTGCCAGCAGCTCCCCGGGGAGAGCGATCGTTTACGAGCAGTACTTC. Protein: CASSSPGRAIVYEQYF.

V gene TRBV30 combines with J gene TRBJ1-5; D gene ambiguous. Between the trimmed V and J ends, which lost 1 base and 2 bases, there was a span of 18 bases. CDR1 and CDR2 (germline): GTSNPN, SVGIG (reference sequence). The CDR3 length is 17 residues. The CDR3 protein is CAWSGQALGWGNQPQHF. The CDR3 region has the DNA TGTGCCTGGAGTGGCCAGGCATTGGGTTGGGGCAATCAGCCCCAGCATTTT.

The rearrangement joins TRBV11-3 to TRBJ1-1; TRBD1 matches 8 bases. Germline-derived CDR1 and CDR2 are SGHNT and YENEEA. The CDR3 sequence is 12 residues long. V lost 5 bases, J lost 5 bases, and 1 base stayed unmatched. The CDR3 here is CASSRQGTEAFF. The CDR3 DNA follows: TGTGCCAGCAGCCGACAGGGGACTGAAGCTTTCTTT. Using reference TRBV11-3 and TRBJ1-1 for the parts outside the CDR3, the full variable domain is EAGVVQSPRYKIIEKKQPVAFWCNPISGHNTLYWYLQNLGQGPELLIRYENEEAVDDSQLPKDRFSAERLKGVDSTLKIQPAELGDSAVYLCASSRQGTEAFFGQGTRLTVV.

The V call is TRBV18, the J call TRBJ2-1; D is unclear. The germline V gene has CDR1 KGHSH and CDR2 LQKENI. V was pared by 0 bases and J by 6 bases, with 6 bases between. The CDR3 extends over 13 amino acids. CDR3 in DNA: TGTGCCAGCTCACCACCGTCCAGCAATGAGCAGTTCTTC. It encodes CASSPPSSNEQFF.

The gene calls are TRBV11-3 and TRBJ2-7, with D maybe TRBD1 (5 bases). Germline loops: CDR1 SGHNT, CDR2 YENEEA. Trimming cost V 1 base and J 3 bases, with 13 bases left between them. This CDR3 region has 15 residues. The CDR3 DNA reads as TGTGCCAGCAGCTTAGGGTTGGACATCCTCTACGAGCAGTACTTC. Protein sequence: CASSLGLDILYEQYF. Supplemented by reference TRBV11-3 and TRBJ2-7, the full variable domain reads EAGVVQSPRYKIIEKKQPVAFWCNPISGHNTLYWYLQNLGQGPELLIRYENEEAVDDSQLPKDRFSAERLKGVDSTLKIQPAELGDSAVYLCASSLGLDILYEQYFGPGTRLTVT.

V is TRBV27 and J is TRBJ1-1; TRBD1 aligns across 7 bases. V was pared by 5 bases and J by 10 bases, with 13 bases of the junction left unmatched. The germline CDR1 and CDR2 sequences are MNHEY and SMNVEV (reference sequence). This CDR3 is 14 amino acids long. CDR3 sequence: CASSPQDREWRAFF. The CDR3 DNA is TGTGCCAGCAGTCCCCAAGACAGGGAATGGAGAGCTTTCTTT.

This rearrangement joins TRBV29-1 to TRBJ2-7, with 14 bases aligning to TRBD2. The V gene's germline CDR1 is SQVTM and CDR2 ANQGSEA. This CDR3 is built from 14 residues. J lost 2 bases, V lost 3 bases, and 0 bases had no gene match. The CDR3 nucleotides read TGCAGCGTTGAGGGACTAGCGGGAGCCTACGAGCAGTACTTC. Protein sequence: CSVEGLAGAYEQYF.

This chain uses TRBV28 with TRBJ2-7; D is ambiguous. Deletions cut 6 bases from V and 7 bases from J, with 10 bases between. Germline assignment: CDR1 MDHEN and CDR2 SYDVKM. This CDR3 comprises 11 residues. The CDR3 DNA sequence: TGTGCCAGCAGCCCCTTGTTGGAGCAGTACTTC. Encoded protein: CASSPLLEQYF.

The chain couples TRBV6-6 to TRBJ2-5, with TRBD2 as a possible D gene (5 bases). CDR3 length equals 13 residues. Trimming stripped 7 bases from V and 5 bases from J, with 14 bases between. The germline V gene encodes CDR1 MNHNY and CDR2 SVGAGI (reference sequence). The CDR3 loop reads CASTRTARETQYF. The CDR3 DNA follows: TGTGCCAGCACCAGGACTGCGAGGGAGACCCAGTACTTC.

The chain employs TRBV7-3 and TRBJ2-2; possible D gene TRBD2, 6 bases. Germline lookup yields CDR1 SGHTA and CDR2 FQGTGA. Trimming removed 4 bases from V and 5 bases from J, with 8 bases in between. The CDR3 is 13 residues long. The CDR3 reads CASSSSGTGELFF. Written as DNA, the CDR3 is TGTGCCAGCAGCTCAAGCGGGACCGGGGAGCTGTTTTTT.

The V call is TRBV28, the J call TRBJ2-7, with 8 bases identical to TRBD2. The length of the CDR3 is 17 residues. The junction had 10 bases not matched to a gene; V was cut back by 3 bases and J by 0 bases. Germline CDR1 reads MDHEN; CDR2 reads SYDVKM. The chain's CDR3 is CASSLESGSGSSYEQYF. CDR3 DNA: TGTGCCAGCAGTTTGGAATCTGGGAGCGGGAGCTCCTACGAGCAGTACTTC.

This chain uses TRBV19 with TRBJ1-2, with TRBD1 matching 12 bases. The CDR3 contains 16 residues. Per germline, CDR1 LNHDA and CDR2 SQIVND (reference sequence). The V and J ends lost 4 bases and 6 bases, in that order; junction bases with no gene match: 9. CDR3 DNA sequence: TGTGCCAGTAGTAGAATTCCGGGACAGGGGGCGAATGGCTACACCTTC. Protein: CASSRIPGQGANGYTF.

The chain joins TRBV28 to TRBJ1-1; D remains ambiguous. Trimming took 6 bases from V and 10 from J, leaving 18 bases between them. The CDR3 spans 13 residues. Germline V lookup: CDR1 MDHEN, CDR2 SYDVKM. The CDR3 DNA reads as TGTGCCAGCAGCTCCCCCCCGGGAAGATTAGCTTTCTTT. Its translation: CASSSPPGRLAFF.

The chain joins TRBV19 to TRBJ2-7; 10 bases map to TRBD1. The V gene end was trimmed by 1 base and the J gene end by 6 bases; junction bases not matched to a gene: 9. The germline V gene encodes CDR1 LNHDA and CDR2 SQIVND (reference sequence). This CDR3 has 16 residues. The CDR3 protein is CASSIGRDRGVSEQYF. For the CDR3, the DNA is TGTGCCAGTAGTATAGGCCGGGACAGGGGCGTCTCCGAGCAGTACTTC.

In DNA form, the CDR3 reads TGTGCCAGCAGCTTCGCGGGACAGGGGGCGAGCGGGAGAGGGTCAGATACGCAGTATTTT. Protein sequence: CASSFAGQGASGRGSDTQYF. The chain is built from TRBV9 and TRBJ2-3; TRBD1 agrees at 12 bases. The CDR3 loop spans 20 amino acids. Trimming cost V 4 bases and J 4 bases; bases outside gene matches: 19. Germline assignment: CDR1 SGDLS and CDR2 YYNGEE.

The CDR3 spells CASSLAPQGSTPYGYTF. In DNA, the CDR3 is TGTGCCAGCAGTTTAGCCCCGCAGGGGTCGACGCCCTATGGCTACACCTTC. V usage is TRBV27 and J usage is TRBJ1-2; tentative D call: TRBD1 (6 bases). The CDR3 has 17 amino acids. V lost 2 bases and J 4 bases, leaving 20 bases between the germline ends. Germline-derived CDR1 and CDR2 are MNHEY and SMNVEV (reference sequence).

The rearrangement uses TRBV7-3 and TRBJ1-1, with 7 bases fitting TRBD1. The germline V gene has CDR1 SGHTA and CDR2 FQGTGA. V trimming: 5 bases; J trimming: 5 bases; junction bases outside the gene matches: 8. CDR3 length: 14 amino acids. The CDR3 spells CASSPPDRFTEAFF. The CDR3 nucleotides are TGTGCCAGCAGCCCCCCGGACAGGTTTACTGAAGCTTTCTTT.

The CDR3 is CASSPSTNRNQPQHF. For the CDR3, the DNA is TGTGCCAGCTCACCATCGACAAACAGGAATCAGCCCCAGCATTTT. The chain joins TRBV18 to TRBJ1-5; tentatively, D is TRBD1 (5 bases). CDR3 size: 15 residues. CDR1 is KGHSH and CDR2 is LQKENI in the germline V gene. Deletions cut 2 bases from V and 4 bases from J, with 12 bases between.

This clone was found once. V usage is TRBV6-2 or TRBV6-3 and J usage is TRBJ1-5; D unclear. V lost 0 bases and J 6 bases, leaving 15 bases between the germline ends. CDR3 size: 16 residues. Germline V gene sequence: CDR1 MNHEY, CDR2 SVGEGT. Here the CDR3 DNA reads TGTGCCAGCAGTTACTCGAAAGTCACTCTTATTCAGCCCCAGCATTTT. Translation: CASSYSKVTLIQPQHF.

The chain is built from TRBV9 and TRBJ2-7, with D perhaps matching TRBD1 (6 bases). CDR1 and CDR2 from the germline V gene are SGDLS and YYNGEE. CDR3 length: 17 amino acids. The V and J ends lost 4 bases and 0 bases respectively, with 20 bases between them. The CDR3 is CASSFNRDTQSSYEQYF. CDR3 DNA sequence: TGTGCCAGCAGCTTCAACCGGGACACACAAAGCTCCTACGAGCAGTACTTC.

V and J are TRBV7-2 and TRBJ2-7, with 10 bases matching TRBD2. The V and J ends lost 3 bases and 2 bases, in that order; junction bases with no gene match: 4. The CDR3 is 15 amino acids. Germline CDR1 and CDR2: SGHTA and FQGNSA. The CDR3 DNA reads TGTGCCAGCAGCTTCGGGAGCGGGAGGGCCTACGAGCAGTACTTC. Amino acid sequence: CASSFGSGRAYEQYF.

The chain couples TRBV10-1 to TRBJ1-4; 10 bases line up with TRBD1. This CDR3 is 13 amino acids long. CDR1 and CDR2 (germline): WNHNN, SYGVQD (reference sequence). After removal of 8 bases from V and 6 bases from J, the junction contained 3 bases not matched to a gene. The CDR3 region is CASAGTGDEKLFF. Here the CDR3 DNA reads TGCGCCAGCGCCGGGACAGGGGATGAAAAACTGTTTTTT.

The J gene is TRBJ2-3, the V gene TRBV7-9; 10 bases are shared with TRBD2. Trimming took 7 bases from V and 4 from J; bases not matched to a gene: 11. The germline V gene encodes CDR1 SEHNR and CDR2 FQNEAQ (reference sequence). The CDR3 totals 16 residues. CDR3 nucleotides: TGTGCCAGCACCTCTCTAGCGGGAGAGGTCCCAGATACGCAGTATTTT. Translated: CASTSLAGEVPDTQYF.

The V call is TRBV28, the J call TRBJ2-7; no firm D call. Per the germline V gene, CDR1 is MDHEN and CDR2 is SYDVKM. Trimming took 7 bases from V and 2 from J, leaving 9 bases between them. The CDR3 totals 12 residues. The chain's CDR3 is CASKPSTYEQYF. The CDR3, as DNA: TGTGCCAGCAAACCTAGTACCTACGAGCAGTACTTC.

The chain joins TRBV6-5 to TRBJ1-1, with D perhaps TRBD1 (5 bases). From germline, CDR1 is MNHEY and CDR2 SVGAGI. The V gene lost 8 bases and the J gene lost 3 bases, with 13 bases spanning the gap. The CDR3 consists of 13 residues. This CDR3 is CASHRGIDTEAFF. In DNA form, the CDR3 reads TGTGCCAGCCACCGGGGGATAGACACTGAAGCTTTCTTT.